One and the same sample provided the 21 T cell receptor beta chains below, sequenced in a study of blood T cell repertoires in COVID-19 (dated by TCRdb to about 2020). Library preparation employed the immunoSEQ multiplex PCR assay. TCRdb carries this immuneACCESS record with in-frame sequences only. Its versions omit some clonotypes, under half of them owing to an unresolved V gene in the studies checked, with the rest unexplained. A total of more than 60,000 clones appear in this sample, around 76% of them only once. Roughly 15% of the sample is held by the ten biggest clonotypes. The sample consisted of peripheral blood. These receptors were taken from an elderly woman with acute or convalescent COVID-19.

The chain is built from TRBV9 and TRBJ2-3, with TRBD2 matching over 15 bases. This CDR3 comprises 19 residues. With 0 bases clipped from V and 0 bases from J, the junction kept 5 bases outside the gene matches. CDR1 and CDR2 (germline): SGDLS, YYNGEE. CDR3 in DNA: TGTGCCAGCAGCGTAGGCCCGGGACTAGCGGGAGGAAGCACAGATACGCAGTATTTT. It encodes CASSVGPGLAGGSTDTQYF.

As DNA, the CDR3 is TGTGCCAGCAGCCCGGCGGGCCGCTACGAGCAGTACTTC. It yields the protein CASSPAGRYEQYF. The gene calls are TRBV7-9 and TRBJ2-7, with a weak D call TRBD2 (5 bases). This CDR3 is 13 amino acids long. Trimming cost V 5 bases and J 3 bases, with 11 bases left between them. In germline, CDR1 is SEHNR, CDR2 FQNEAQ (reference sequence).

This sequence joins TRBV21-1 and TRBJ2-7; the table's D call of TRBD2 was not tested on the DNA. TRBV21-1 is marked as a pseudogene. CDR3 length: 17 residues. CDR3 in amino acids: CASSKDGTSGRPYEQYF. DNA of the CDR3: TGTGCCAGCAGCAAAGACGGGACTAGCGGGAGGCCCTACGAGCAGTACTTC.

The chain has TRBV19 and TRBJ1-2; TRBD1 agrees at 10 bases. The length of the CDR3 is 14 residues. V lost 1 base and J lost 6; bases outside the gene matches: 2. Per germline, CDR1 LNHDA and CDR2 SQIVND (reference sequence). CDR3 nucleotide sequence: TGTGCCAGTAGTATAGGAGGGACAGGGGATGGCTACACCTTC. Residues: CASSIGGTGDGYTF.

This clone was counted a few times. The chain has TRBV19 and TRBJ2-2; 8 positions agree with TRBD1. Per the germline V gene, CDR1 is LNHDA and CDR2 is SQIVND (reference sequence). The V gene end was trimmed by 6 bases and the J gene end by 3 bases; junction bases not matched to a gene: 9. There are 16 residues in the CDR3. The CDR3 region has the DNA TGTGCCAGTAGGTCTGACAGGGGATGGGACACCGGGGAGCTGTTTTTT. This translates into CASRSDRGWDTGELFF.

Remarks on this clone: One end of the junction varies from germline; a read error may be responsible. The CDR3 is CASSLSGRGSSEQYF. The CDR3 DNA reads TGTGCCAGCAGTTTATCCGGCAGGGGGTCCTCCGAGCAGTACTTC. The chain is built from TRBV27 and TRBJ2-7, with 7 bases fitting TRBD1. The CDR3 is made up of 15 amino acids. The germline V gene has CDR1 MNHEY and CDR2 SMNVEV (reference sequence).

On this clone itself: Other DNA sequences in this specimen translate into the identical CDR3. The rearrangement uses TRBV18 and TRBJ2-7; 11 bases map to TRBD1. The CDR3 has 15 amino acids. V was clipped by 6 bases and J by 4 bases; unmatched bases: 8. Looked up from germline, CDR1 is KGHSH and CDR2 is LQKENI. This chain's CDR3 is CASSPAGTGGYEQYF. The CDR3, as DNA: TGTGCCAGCTCCCCCGCCGGGACAGGGGGTTACGAGCAGTACTTC.

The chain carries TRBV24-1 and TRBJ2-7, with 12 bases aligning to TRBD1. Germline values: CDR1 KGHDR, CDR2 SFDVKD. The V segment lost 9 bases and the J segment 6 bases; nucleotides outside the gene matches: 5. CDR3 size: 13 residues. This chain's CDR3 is CATRGTGGTEQYF. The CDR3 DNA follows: TGTGCCACCCGGGGGACAGGGGGCACCGAGCAGTACTTC.

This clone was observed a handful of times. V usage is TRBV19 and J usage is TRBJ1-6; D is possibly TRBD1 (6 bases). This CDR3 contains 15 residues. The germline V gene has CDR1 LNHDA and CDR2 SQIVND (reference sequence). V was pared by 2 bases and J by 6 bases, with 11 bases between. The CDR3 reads CASSISGGRNSPLHF. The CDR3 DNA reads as TGTGCCAGTAGTATATCTGGGGGCCGTAATTCACCCCTCCACTTT.

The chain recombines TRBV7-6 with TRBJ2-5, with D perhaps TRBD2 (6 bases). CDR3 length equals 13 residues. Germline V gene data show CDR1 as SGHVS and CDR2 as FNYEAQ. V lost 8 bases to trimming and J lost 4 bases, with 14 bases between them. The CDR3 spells CASAGGARETQYF. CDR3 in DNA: TGTGCCAGCGCTGGAGGGGCGCGAGAGACCCAGTACTTC.

The CDR3 nucleotides read TGTGCCACCAGCCGGACATCGAACACCGGGGAGCTGTTTTTT. This gives the protein CATSRTSNTGELFF. The chain joins TRBV24-1 to TRBJ2-2; tentatively, D is TRBD1 (5 bases). This CDR3 has 14 residues. Germline lookup yields CDR1 KGHDR and CDR2 SFDVKD. The V end was cut by 7 bases, the J end by 0 bases, with 8 bases between.

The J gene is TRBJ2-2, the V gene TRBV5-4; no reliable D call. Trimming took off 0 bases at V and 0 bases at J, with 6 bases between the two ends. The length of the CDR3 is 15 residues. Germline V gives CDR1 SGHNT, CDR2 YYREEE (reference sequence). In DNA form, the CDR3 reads TGTGCCAGCAGCTTGGAACTGACGAACACCGGGGAGCTGTTTTTT. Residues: CASSLELTNTGELFF. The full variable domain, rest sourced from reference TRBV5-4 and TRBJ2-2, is ETGVTQSPTHLIKTRGQQVTLRCSSQSGHNTVSWYQQALGQGPQFIFQYYREEENGRGNFPPRFSGLQFPNYSSELNVNALELDDSALYLCASSLELTNTGELFFGEGSRLTVL.

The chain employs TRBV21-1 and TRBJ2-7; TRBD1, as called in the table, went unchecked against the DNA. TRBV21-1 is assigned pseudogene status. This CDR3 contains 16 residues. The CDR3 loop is CASSKLATGGIYEQYF. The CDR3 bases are TGTGCCAGCAGCAAACTTGCGACAGGGGGCATTTACGAGCAGTACTTC.

As DNA, the CDR3 is TGTGCCAGTAGTATGACAGGGCCGAACACTGAAGCTTTCTTT. Its translation: CASSMTGPNTEAFF. This chain links TRBV19 with TRBJ1-1, with TRBD1 matching over 7 bases. V shed 3 bases and J 1 base; nucleotides not matched to a gene: 2. The CDR3 is 14 residues long. The germline gives CDR1 LNHDA, CDR2 SQIVND (reference sequence).

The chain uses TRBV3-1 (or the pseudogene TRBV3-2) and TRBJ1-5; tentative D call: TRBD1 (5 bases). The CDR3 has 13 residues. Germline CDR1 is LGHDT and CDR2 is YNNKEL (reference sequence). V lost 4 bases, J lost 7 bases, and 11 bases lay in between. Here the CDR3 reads CASSPGGVQPQHF. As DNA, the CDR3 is TGTGCCAGCAGCCCAGGAGGGGTCCAGCCCCAGCATTTT.

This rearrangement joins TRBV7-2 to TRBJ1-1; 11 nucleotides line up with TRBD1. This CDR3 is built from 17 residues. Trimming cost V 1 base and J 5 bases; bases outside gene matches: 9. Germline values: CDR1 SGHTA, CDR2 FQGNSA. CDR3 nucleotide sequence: TGTGCCAGCAGCTTAGTAGGGACAGGGGGAAGAAGAACTGAAGCTTTCTTT. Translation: CASSLVGTGGRRTEAFF.

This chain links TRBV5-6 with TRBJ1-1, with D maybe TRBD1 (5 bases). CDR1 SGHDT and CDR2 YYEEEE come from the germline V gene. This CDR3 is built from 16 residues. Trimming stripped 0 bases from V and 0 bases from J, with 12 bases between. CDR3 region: CASSLAGRPMNTEAFF. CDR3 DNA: TGTGCCAGCAGCTTGGCAGGGCGTCCGATGAACACTGAAGCTTTCTTT.

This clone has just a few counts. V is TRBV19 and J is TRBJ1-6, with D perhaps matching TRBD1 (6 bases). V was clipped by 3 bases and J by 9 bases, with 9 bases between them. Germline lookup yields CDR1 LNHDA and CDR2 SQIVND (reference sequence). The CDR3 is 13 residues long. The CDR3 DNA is TGTGCCAGTAGTATGACAGGCGGTTCACCCCTCCACTTT. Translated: CASSMTGGSPLHF.

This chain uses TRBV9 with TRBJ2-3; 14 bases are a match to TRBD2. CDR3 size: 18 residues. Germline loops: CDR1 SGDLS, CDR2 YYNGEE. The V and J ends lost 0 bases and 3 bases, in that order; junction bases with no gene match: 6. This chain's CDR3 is CASSVATTSGRETDTQYF. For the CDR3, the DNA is TGTGCCAGCAGCGTAGCTACGACTAGCGGGAGGGAGACAGATACGCAGTATTTT.

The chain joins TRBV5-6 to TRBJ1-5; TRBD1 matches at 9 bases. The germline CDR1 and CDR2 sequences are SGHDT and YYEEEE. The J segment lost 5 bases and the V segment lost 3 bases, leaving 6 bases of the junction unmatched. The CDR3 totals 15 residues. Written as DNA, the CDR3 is TGTGCCAGCAGCTACCGGGACAGGGCCCATCAGCCCCAGCATTTT. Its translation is CASSYRDRAHQPQHF.

The CDR3 bases are TGTGCCAGCAGCCCAGGGAGGGGGGCCAAAGAGACCCAGTACTTC. As protein: CASSPGRGAKETQYF. The chain joins TRBV11-2 to TRBJ2-5, with D possibly TRBD2 on 7 matching bases. Trimming pared 5 bases from V and 3 bases from J, leaving 16 bases between. This CDR3 contains 15 residues. Per germline, CDR1 SGHAT and CDR2 FQNNGV.